Sequencing of this TCR beta chain was carried out in a study of T cells in tuberculosis. J gave up 11 bases and V 4 bases, and 11 bases lay outside the gene matches. Germline V CDR1 and CDR2: SGHRS, YFSETQ. The CDR3 sequence is 15 residues long. Comments on this clone: The antigen is undetermined.

General observations from the study: Active tuberculosis patients had shorter CDR3-alpha; the beta difference was nonsignificant. Classification accuracy was 80% to 90% (AUROC 0.7 to 0.95) with the GMM-specific repertoire.

Clones were read by immunoSEQ multiplex PCR, and TCRdb kept only the in-frame ones, dropping some. Here the sample spans around 29,000 clones, more than 80% being singletons. Latent tuberculosis screening used tuberculin skin test and IGRA at entry. Unsorted cryopreserved PBMC were sequenced, averaging roughly 100,000 T cells per clinical donor. This sequence was found in a donor aged 10 to 29 with latent tuberculosis or without tuberculosis infection. The chain links TRBV5-1 to TRBJ1-6, with 8 bases lining up with TRBD1. Sequencing was performed on PBMCs. The CDR3, as DNA: TGCGCCAGCAGCCAAGGGACAGGAGCCCTGCCACCCCTCCACTTT. It specifies CASSQGTGALPPLHF. The full variable domain, in which reference TRBV5-1 and TRBJ1-6 provide the parts outside the CDR3, is KAGVTQTPRYLIKTRGQQVTLSCSPISGHRSVSWYQQTPGQGLQFLFEYFSETQRNKGNFPGRFSGRQFSNSRSEMNVSTLELGDSALYLCASSQGTGALPPLHFGNGTRLTVT.